This passage covers 27 T cell receptor beta chains from one sample sequenced in a study of shared clonotypes between healthy human individuals. Repertoires were generated with immunoSEQ multiplex PCR, while TCRdb's copy carries only in-frame clones and drops some. Among a few million clones listed, approximately 90% were seen once. The sample was naive CD4+ T cells sorted from blood. Subset in this sample: CD45RA+ positively selected. Source of these receptors: a man aged 18-30 years in good health.

The chain is built from TRBV7-2 and TRBJ2-6; 8 bases fit TRBD1. V was clipped by 3 bases and J by 3 bases; unmatched bases: 10. The CDR3 is 18 residues long. Looked up from germline, CDR1 is SGHTA and CDR2 is FQGNSA. The CDR3 region has the DNA TGTGCCAGCAGCTTCGACAGGGGTGGTTTCGGTGGGGCCAACGTCCTGACTTTC. It is translated as CASSFDRGGFGGANVLTF.

The chain links TRBV2 to TRBJ2-1, with 7 nucleotides matching TRBD2. CDR3 length: 15 residues. Germline CDR1 and CDR2: SNHLY and FYNNEI. The ends lost 8 bases at V and 2 bases at J; junction bases unmatched: 9. The CDR3 coding sequence is TGTGCCAGCTGGACTAGAGAAGGGCCCTACAATGAGCAGTTCTTC. Translating it yields CASWTREGPYNEQFF.

This clone was recorded only once. This chain joins TRBV9 and TRBJ1-1; D uncertain. Deletions cut 0 bases from V and 2 bases from J, with 20 bases between. Germline CDR1 reads SGDLS; CDR2 reads YYNGEE. The length of the CDR3 is 18 residues. As DNA, the CDR3 is TGTGCCAGCAGCGTAGTTATTGGAGGAGAGTCGTTAAACACTGAAGCTTTCTTT. It specifies CASSVVIGGESLNTEAFF.

The chain has TRBV4-1 and TRBJ2-7, with D possibly called TRBD1 or TRBD2 (5 bases each). This CDR3 is built from 16 residues. Looked up from germline, CDR1 is MGHRA and CDR2 is YSYEKL. Trimming left V 8 bases short and J 3 bases short, with 23 bases between. The CDR3 nucleotides read TGCGCCAGCTTTTGGGGTCCGGGACCAATAAACTACGAGCAGTACTTC. It yields the protein CASFWGPGPINYEQYF.

This clone was detected only once. The rearrangement uses TRBV5-4 and TRBJ2-2; TRBD1 aligns across 8 bases. This CDR3 comprises 16 residues. Trimming took 0 bases from V and 4 from J; bases not matched to a gene: 5. Per the germline V gene, CDR1 is SGHNT and CDR2 is YYREEE (reference sequence). Written as DNA, the CDR3 is TGTGCCAGCAGCTTGGAACAGGGGGTTGGCACCGGGGAGCTGTTTTTT. It specifies CASSLEQGVGTGELFF.

The CDR3 nucleotides are TGTGCCAGCAGTACGGACAGGAATGAAAAACTGTTTTTT. As protein: CASSTDRNEKLFF. J is TRBJ1-4 and V is TRBV6-1, with TRBD1 identical over 7 bases. Per the germline V gene, CDR1 is MNHNS and CDR2 is SASEGT. This CDR3 comprises 13 residues. V shed 5 bases and J 5 bases; nucleotides not matched to a gene: 2.

The rearrangement links TRBV6-5 to TRBJ2-1, with D perhaps TRBD1 (6 bases). V was shortened by 8 bases and J by 8 bases, with 16 bases between the two germline ends. The CDR3 is made up of 13 amino acids. Germline-derived CDR1 and CDR2 are MNHEY and SVGAGI. The CDR3 nucleotides read TGTGCCAGCCTTTACAGGGTTAGGGATGAGCAGTTCTTC. The encoded protein is CASLYRVRDEQFF.

The chain recombines TRBV11-2 with TRBJ1-1; TRBD1 matches 9 bases. Germline CDR1 is SGHAT and CDR2 is FQNNGV. V dropped 4 bases and J dropped 1; count of bases not matched to a gene: 4. This CDR3 is built from 15 residues. DNA for the CDR3: TGTGCCAGCAGCTGGGGACAGGGCAAGAACACTGAAGCTTTCTTT. This gives the protein CASSWGQGKNTEAFF. The whole variable domain, filled in from reference TRBV11-2 and TRBJ1-1, reads EAGVAQSPRYKIIEKRQSVAFWCNPISGHATLYWYQQILGQGPKLLIQFQNNGVVDDSQLPKDRFSAERLKGVDSTLKIQPAKLEDSAVYLCASSWGQGKNTEAFFGQGTRLTVV.

The V gene is TRBV19, the J gene TRBJ1-4; TRBD1 agrees at 8 bases. Trimming cost V 4 bases and J 5 bases; bases outside gene matches: 3. From germline, CDR1 is LNHDA and CDR2 SQIVND (reference sequence). This CDR3 has 14 residues. As DNA, the CDR3 is TGTGCCAGTAGTAGGCGGACAGGGAATGAAAAACTGTTTTTT. Amino acids: CASSRRTGNEKLFF.

The rearrangement uses TRBV2 and TRBJ2-1; D might be TRBD1 (5 bases). Trimming took 2 bases from V and 7 from J, leaving 18 bases between them. The germline CDR1 and CDR2 sequences are SNHLY and FYNNEI. The CDR3 consists of 16 residues. For the CDR3, the DNA is TGTGCCAGCAGTGAACAACTCCCAGGGTGGGGAAATGAGCAGTTCTTC. This codes for CASSEQLPGWGNEQFF.

The chain uses TRBV29-1 and TRBJ1-1; D remains unclear. The germline V gene encodes CDR1 SQVTM and CDR2 ANQGSEA. V lost 3 bases to trimming and J lost 4 bases, with 9 bases between them. The CDR3 runs to 12 residues. CDR3 sequence reads: CSVDSLGTEAFF. Written as DNA, the CDR3 is TGCAGCGTTGATTCCCTTGGCACTGAAGCTTTCTTT.

This clone showed up just once. The V call is TRBV29-1, the J call TRBJ2-7; D is ambiguous. V lost 4 bases, J lost 2 bases, and 9 bases lay in between. This CDR3 is 12 amino acids long. CDR1 is SQVTM and CDR2 is ANQGSEA in the germline V gene. CDR3 amino acids: CSVGTETYEQYF. The CDR3 DNA follows: TGCAGCGTTGGAACAGAGACCTACGAGCAGTACTTC.

This chain uses TRBV28 with TRBJ1-1; tentatively, D is TRBD1 (6 bases). Germline assignment: CDR1 MDHEN and CDR2 SYDVKM. The CDR3 runs 14 residues. V dropped 2 bases and J dropped 5 bases, with 12 bases sitting between them. CDR3 region: CASSLGGQRTEAFF. The CDR3 DNA follows: TGTGCCAGCAGTTTAGGGGGACAAAGAACTGAAGCTTTCTTT. The full variable domain, with the rest looked up from reference TRBV28 and TRBJ1-1, is DVKVTQSSRYLVKRTGEKVFLECVQDMDHENMFWYRQDPGLGLRLIYFSYDVKMKEKGDIPEGYSVSREKKERFSLILESASTNQTSMYLCASSLGGQRTEAFFGQGTRLTVV.

The chain employs TRBV2 and TRBJ2-5; 10 nucleotides line up with TRBD2. Germline CDR1 SNHLY, CDR2 FYNNEI. This CDR3 region has 17 residues. Trimming at V came to 3 bases and at J to 3 bases, leaving 10 bases not matched to a gene. CDR3 bases: TGTGCCAGCAGTGACAAAGCCTTACTAGCGGGGAAAGAGACCCAGTACTTC. Its protein is CASSDKALLAGKETQYF.

The gene calls are TRBV18 and TRBJ2-2; 14 nucleotides agree with TRBD2. CDR3 length: 16 residues. Unmatched junction bases numbered 5, after V lost 5 bases and J lost 6 bases. The germline V gene has CDR1 KGHSH and CDR2 LQKENI. CDR3 nucleotides: TGTGCCAGCTCAATAGGACTAGCGGGAGGATCCGGGGAGCTGTTTTTT. Protein product: CASSIGLAGGSGELFF.

V and J are TRBV6-5 and TRBJ2-7; D is ambiguous. The CDR3 covers 12 residues. Germline V gene lookup returns CDR1 MNHEY and CDR2 SVGAGI. V lost 3 bases, J lost 6 bases, and 9 bases lay in between. DNA for the CDR3: TGTGCCAGCAGTTATATTGGTGGCGAGCAGTACTTC. It codes for CASSYIGGEQYF.

The genes are TRBV18 and TRBJ1-1; TRBD1 might be the D (6 bases). Germline-derived CDR1 and CDR2 are KGHSH and LQKENI. With 5 bases removed from V and 0 bases from J, the gap between germline ends came to 13 bases. CDR3 length: 15 amino acids. The DNA of the CDR3 is TGTGCCAGCTCAATAACTAGGGGGATGAACACTGAAGCTTTCTTT. It is translated as CASSITRGMNTEAFF.

This chain connects TRBV4-1 to TRBJ2-1; no clear D. The V and J ends lost 0 bases and 6 bases respectively, with 9 bases between them. The CDR3 runs to 14 residues. Germline loops: CDR1 MGHRA, CDR2 YSYEKL. CDR3 DNA: TGCGCCAGCAGCCAAGATCCGATACGCAATGAGCAGTTCTTC. Translating gives CASSQDPIRNEQFF.

V is TRBV19 and J is TRBJ1-5, with 8 bases that match TRBD1. The length of the CDR3 is 17 residues. The germline V gene has CDR1 LNHDA and CDR2 SQIVND (reference sequence). V trimming: 5 bases; J trimming: 3 bases; junction bases outside the gene matches: 12. The CDR3 reads CASSGGQGTPYNQPQHF. CDR3 in DNA: TGTGCCAGTAGTGGAGGACAGGGAACGCCTTACAATCAGCCCCAGCATTTT. Combining the CDR3 with reference TRBV19 and TRBJ1-5 gives the whole variable domain DGGITQSPKYLFRKEGQNVTLSCEQNLNHDAMYWYRQDPGQGLRLIYYSQIVNDFQKGDIAEGYSVSREKKESFPLTVTSAQKNPTAFYLCASSGGQGTPYNQPQHFGDGTRLSIL.

This chain links TRBV5-4 with TRBJ1-5, with unresolved D. Germline CDR1 is SGHNT and CDR2 is YYREEE (reference sequence). This CDR3 has 15 amino acids. Between the trimmed V and J ends, which lost 5 bases and 7 bases, there was a span of 19 bases. This chain's CDR3 is CASSRAYLSGQPQHF. Here the CDR3 DNA reads TGTGCCAGCAGTCGGGCCTACCTAAGCGGGCAGCCCCAGCATTTT.

V and J are TRBV10-1 and TRBJ2-7; TRBD1 agrees at 8 bases. V dropped 6 bases and J dropped 0; count of bases not matched to a gene: 4. Per germline, CDR1 WNHNN and CDR2 SYGVQD (reference sequence). The CDR3 is made up of 14 amino acids. The DNA for the CDR3 is TGCGCCAGCAGCGCCGGGACAGGCTCCTACGAGCAGTACTTC. As protein: CASSAGTGSYEQYF.

CDR3 protein: CASSLRVGYGYTF. As DNA, the CDR3 is TGTGCCAGCAGCTTGAGGGTGGGCTATGGCTACACCTTC. V and J are TRBV5-6 and TRBJ1-2; no clear D. CDR1 is SGHDT, CDR2 YYEEEE, per germline. Deletions cut 1 base from V and 4 bases from J, with 8 bases between. This CDR3 is 13 amino acids long.

The chain has TRBV7-2 and TRBJ2-7; 13 positions agree with TRBD2. Losses at the gene ends were 4 bases for V and 3 bases for J; bases not matched to a gene: 9. Germline V CDR1 and CDR2: SGHTA, FQGNSA. The CDR3 spans 17 residues. The DNA of the CDR3 is TGTGCCAGCAGCTCGATAAGGGGGACTAGCGGGAACTACGAGCAGTACTTC. It specifies CASSSIRGTSGNYEQYF.

This sequence joins TRBV7-2 and TRBJ2-1; D perhaps matches TRBD1 (5 bases). Germline CDR1 reads SGHTA; CDR2 reads FQGNSA. The CDR3 loop spans 14 amino acids. The V end was cut by 7 bases, the J end by 0 bases, with 10 bases between. CDR3 nucleotides: TGTGCCAGCATCCAGGGTGGCTCCTACAATGAGCAGTTCTTC. Protein product: CASIQGGSYNEQFF.

V is TRBV27 and J is TRBJ1-4, with 9 bases matching TRBD1. The CDR3 is 17 residues long. Germline V gene data show CDR1 as MNHEY and CDR2 as SMNVEV (reference sequence). J gave up 8 bases and V 0 bases, and 10 bases lay outside the gene matches. The CDR3, as DNA: TGTGCCAGCAGTTTATCTTCCTACCGGGACAGGGTAGAAAAACTGTTTTTT. It codes for CASSLSSYRDRVEKLFF.

This sequence joins TRBV14 and TRBJ2-7; D remains unclear. V lost 1 base, J lost 1 base, and 8 bases lay in between. Germline V gene data show CDR1 as SGHDN and CDR2 as FVKESK. The CDR3 consists of 14 residues. The CDR3 protein is CASSQVTISYEQYF. The CDR3 bases are TGTGCCAGCAGCCAAGTGACGATTTCCTACGAGCAGTACTTC.

As regards this clone: This specimen includes other DNA sequences encoding the same CDR3. V is TRBV19 and J is TRBJ2-3; 7 bases are a match to TRBD1. Trimming at V came to 5 bases and at J to 2 bases, leaving 4 bases not matched to a gene. CDR1 is LNHDA and CDR2 is SQIVND in the germline V gene (reference sequence). CDR3 size: 14 residues. Written as DNA, the CDR3 is TGTGCCAGTAGTTCCAGGGGGTCCACAGATACGCAGTATTTT. It codes for CASSSRGSTDTQYF. The full variable domain, with the rest looked up from reference TRBV19 and TRBJ2-3, is DGGITQSPKYLFRKEGQNVTLSCEQNLNHDAMYWYRQDPGQGLRLIYYSQIVNDFQKGDIAEGYSVSREKKESFPLTVTSAQKNPTAFYLCASSSRGSTDTQYFGPGTRLTVL.